What follows are 31 T cell receptor beta chains derived from one specimen sequenced in a study of T cell changes during pregnancy in multiple sclerosis. Assay: immunoSEQ multiplex PCR; the TCRdb copy retains only in-frame clones and omits some. Here the sample spans some 19,000 clones, 80% to 90% being singletons. This material consisted of CD8+ T cells from peripheral blood mononuclear cells, taken after pregnancy. These TCRs come from a female donor in good health, enrolled as a control in a pregnancy study.

This clone came up a few times. Other DNA sequences within the sample encode an identical CDR3. The rearrangement uses TRBV6-5 and TRBJ1-5, with 8 positions matching TRBD1. Trimming cost V 2 bases and J 2 bases; bases outside gene matches: 2. The germline CDR1 and CDR2 sequences are MNHEY and SVGAGI. The CDR3 runs 15 residues. This chain's CDR3 is CASSYGQGGNQPQHF. CDR3 nucleotides: TGTGCCAGCAGTTACGGACAGGGAGGCAATCAGCCCCAGCATTTT.

The chain has TRBV4-3 and TRBJ2-1, with 13 bases lining up with TRBD2. J lost 10 bases, V lost 4 bases, and 1 base had no gene match. There are 13 residues in the CDR3. The germline V gene encodes CDR1 LGHNA and CDR2 YSLEER. CDR3 sequence: CASSLGLAGEQFF. DNA for the CDR3: TGCGCCAGCAGCCTGGGACTAGCGGGGGAGCAGTTCTTC.

The gene calls are TRBV6-5 and TRBJ1-1; no clear D. The CDR3 runs 16 residues. V lost 0 bases, J lost 4 bases, and 15 bases lay in between. Germline CDR1 is MNHEY and CDR2 is SVGAGI. CDR3 in amino acids: CASSYSRAEKGTEAFF. The CDR3 region has the DNA TGTGCCAGCAGTTACTCGAGGGCAGAAAAGGGCACTGAAGCTTTCTTT.

The chain joins TRBV6-6 to TRBJ2-1, with D hard to call. The V gene lost 6 bases and the J gene lost 0 bases, with 9 bases spanning the gap. The CDR3 has 14 amino acids. Germline CDR1 reads MNHNY; CDR2 reads SVGAGI (reference sequence). The CDR3 is CASSPRSSYNEQFF. CDR3 sequence (DNA): TGTGCCAGCAGCCCACGGAGCTCCTACAATGAGCAGTTCTTC.

This clone is judged medium-sized. The chain recombines TRBV6-4 with TRBJ2-1, with TRBD2 identical over 10 bases. With 0 bases clipped from V and 8 bases from J, the junction kept 7 bases outside the gene matches. This CDR3 comprises 16 residues. Germline CDR1 MRHNA, CDR2 SNTAGT. For the CDR3, the DNA is TGTGCCAGCAGTGACTCGGGAAGCGGGGGGGCCGATGAGCAGTTCTTC. Translation gives CASSDSGSGGADEQFF.

The chain uses TRBV6-6 and TRBJ1-1; D not resolved. CDR1 and CDR2 (germline): MNHNY, SVGAGI (reference sequence). The ends were cut back, 0 bases at V and 6 bases at J, with 11 bases in the middle. The CDR3 is 14 residues long. Written as DNA, the CDR3 is TGTGCCAGCAGTTACTCGGCCAGTGTCTCTGAAGCTTTCTTT. Encoded protein: CASSYSASVSEAFF.

The chain employs TRBV7-9 and TRBJ1-1; D is ambiguous. The CDR3 length is 15 residues. V was pared by 3 bases and J by 6 bases, with 17 bases between. Germline V gives CDR1 SEHNR, CDR2 FQNEAQ (reference sequence). Here the CDR3 reads CASSLLLQLDAEAFF. The CDR3 region has the DNA TGTGCCAGCAGCTTGTTATTACAGCTGGATGCTGAAGCTTTCTTT. Complete variable domain (other parts from reference TRBV7-9 and TRBJ1-1): DTGVSQNPRHKITKRGQNVTFRCDPISEHNRLYWYRQTLGQGPEFLTYFQNEAQLEKSRLLSDRFSAERPKGSFSTLEIQRTEQGDSAMYLCASSLLLQLDAEAFFGQGTRLTVV.

The chain couples TRBV7-6 to TRBJ1-2; D might be TRBD1 (6 bases). This CDR3 is built from 13 residues. Germline V CDR1 and CDR2: SGHVS, FNYEAQ. The V end lost 2 bases, the J end lost 7 bases, and 11 bases lay between the germline ends. The CDR3 here is CASSLTGMAGYTF. CDR3 DNA: TGTGCCAGCAGCTTAACAGGGATGGCTGGCTACACCTTC.

V is TRBV27 and J is TRBJ1-1, with TRBD1 as a possible D gene (5 bases). Germline V gene sequence: CDR1 MNHEY, CDR2 SMNVEV (reference sequence). The V gene lost 6 bases and the J gene lost 8 bases, with 10 bases spanning the gap. CDR3 size: 11 residues. The CDR3 DNA sequence: TGTGCCAGCAGCTCCCCAGGGGAAGCTTTCTTT. Its translation: CASSSPGEAFF.

This chain links TRBV5-6 with TRBJ2-2, with TRBD1 identical over 7 bases. Germline V gene data show CDR1 as SGHDT and CDR2 as YYEEEE. V lost 5 bases and J lost 3; bases outside the gene matches: 7. This CDR3 comprises 15 residues. The CDR3 bases are TGTGCCAGCAGTCACAGGGGCCATGACACCGGGGAGCTGTTTTTT. Amino acid sequence: CASSHRGHDTGELFF. The full variable domain, with the rest looked up from reference TRBV5-6 and TRBJ2-2, is DAGVTQSPTHLIKTRGQQVTLRCSPKSGHDTVSWYQQALGQGPQFIFQYYEEEERQRGNFPDRFSGHQFPNYSSELNVNALLLGDSALYLCASSHRGHDTGELFFGEGSRLTVL.

The chain links TRBV27 to TRBJ2-7, with D possibly being TRBD2 (6 bases). CDR1 and CDR2 from the germline V gene are MNHEY and SMNVEV (reference sequence). Trimming removed 8 bases at V and 3 bases at J, with 17 bases between. The CDR3 contains 14 residues. The CDR3 loop is CASATGEVGYEQYF. In DNA form, the CDR3 reads TGTGCCAGCGCCACGGGGGAAGTCGGCTACGAGCAGTACTTC.

This clone has a single count. The V gene is TRBV5-1, the J gene TRBJ1-1, with a weak D call TRBD1 (5 bases). Germline CDR1 reads SGHRS; CDR2 reads YFSETQ. The CDR3 loop spans 15 amino acids. The V end lost 0 bases, the J end lost 1 base, and 10 bases lay between the germline ends. CDR3 sequence: CASSLVGQANTEAFF. The CDR3 nucleotides are TGCGCCAGCAGCTTGGTGGGGCAGGCGAACACTGAAGCTTTCTTT. The full variable domain, rest sourced from reference TRBV5-1 and TRBJ1-1, is KAGVTQTPRYLIKTRGQQVTLSCSPISGHRSVSWYQQTPGQGLQFLFEYFSETQRNKGNFPGRFSGRQFSNSRSEMNVSTLELGDSALYLCASSLVGQANTEAFFGQGTRLTVV.

This clone was picked up one time. This chain joins TRBV10-3 and TRBJ1-5; 11 nucleotides agree with TRBD1. The J segment lost 5 bases and the V segment lost 4 bases, leaving 1 base of the junction unmatched. The CDR3 sequence is 14 residues long. Germline V gene data show CDR1 as ENHRY and CDR2 as SYGVKD. The CDR3 is CAISGTGGDQPQHF. The CDR3 bases are TGTGCCATCAGTGGGACAGGGGGCGATCAGCCCCAGCATTTT.

The chain links TRBV2 to TRBJ1-5, with a weak D call TRBD1 (5 bases). The ends were cut back, 1 base at V and 6 bases at J, with 16 bases in the middle. The CDR3 loop spans 16 amino acids. Per the germline V gene, CDR1 is SNHLY and CDR2 is FYNNEI. CDR3 sequence (DNA): TGTGCCAGCAGTGAAGAAGGGGCAGTTCTTGGTCAGCCCCAGCATTTT. Protein product: CASSEEGAVLGQPQHF.

The chain employs TRBV9 and TRBJ2-5, with 12 bases aligning to TRBD1. The germline V gene has CDR1 SGDLS and CDR2 YYNGEE. The CDR3 consists of 18 residues. V dropped 4 bases and J dropped 4; count of bases not matched to a gene: 14. CDR3 nucleotides: TGTGCCAGCAGCCCAACCGAAGGGGACAGGGGGCTCAGAGAGACCCAGTACTTC. Translated: CASSPTEGDRGLRETQYF.

V gene TRBV7-2 combines with J gene TRBJ2-2, with D hard to call. V gave up 2 bases and J gave up 9 bases, with 7 bases separating them. The V gene's germline CDR1 is SGHTA and CDR2 FQGNSA. The CDR3 length is 12 residues. This CDR3 reads CASSLWQRELFF. The DNA for the CDR3 is TGTGCCAGCAGCTTATGGCAGAGGGAGCTGTTTTTT.

The rearrangement uses TRBV30 and TRBJ1-5; TRBD1 might be the D (5 bases). Per the germline V gene, CDR1 is GTSNPN and CDR2 is SVGIG (reference sequence). Trimming pared 4 bases from V and 10 bases from J, leaving 17 bases between. The CDR3 length is 13 residues. For the CDR3, the DNA is TGTGCCTGGAATATAGGAGCAGGGTCCCCCCAGCATTTT. This encodes CAWNIGAGSPQHF. The full variable domain, with the rest looked up from reference TRBV30 and TRBJ1-5, is SQTIHQWPATLVQPVGSPLSLECTVEGTSNPNLYWYRQAAGRGLQLLFYSVGIGQISSEVPQNLSASRPQDRQFILSSKKLLLSDSGFYLCAWNIGAGSPQHFGDGTRLSIL.

This rearrangement joins TRBV4-3 to TRBJ1-6; 7 nucleotides line up with TRBD1. The V gene's germline CDR1 is LGHNA and CDR2 YSLEER. CDR3 length equals 16 residues. The J segment lost 5 bases and the V segment lost 4 bases, leaving 8 bases of the junction unmatched. The CDR3 region is CASSRLSGTDNSPLHF. The CDR3 region has the DNA TGCGCCAGCAGCCGTCTTTCCGGGACAGATAATTCACCCCTCCACTTT.

The chain couples TRBV30 to TRBJ2-7; 9 bases align to TRBD1. With V trimmed by 2 bases and J by 4 bases, 9 bases remained unmatched. The CDR3 extends over 15 amino acids. Per germline, CDR1 GTSNPN and CDR2 SVGIG (reference sequence). CDR3 loop: CAWSSTGTGWYEQYF. The CDR3 DNA reads TGTGCCTGGAGTTCTACCGGGACAGGGTGGTACGAGCAGTACTTC.

The CDR3, as DNA: TGTGCCAGCTCAACCACCGAGTTATTCATAGGGGAAGTCAAGCCCCAGCATTTT. It yields the protein CASSTTELFIGEVKPQHF. This chain joins TRBV18 and TRBJ1-5; possibly TRBD1 for D (5 bases). V lost 5 bases, J lost 8 bases, and 28 bases lay in between. Germline loops: CDR1 KGHSH, CDR2 LQKENI. The CDR3 has 18 amino acids. Combining the CDR3 with reference TRBV18 and TRBJ1-5 gives the whole variable domain NAGVMQNPRHLVRRRGQEARLRCSPMKGHSHVYWYRQLPEEGLKFMVYLQKENIIDESGMPKERFSAEFPKEGPSILRIQQVVRGDSAAYFCASSTTELFIGEVKPQHFGDGTRLSIL.

V gene TRBV30 combines with J gene TRBJ2-3, with D perhaps matching TRBD2 (6 bases). Germline V gene data show CDR1 as GTSNPN and CDR2 as SVGIG (reference sequence). Deletions cut 4 bases from V and 3 bases from J, with 11 bases between. The CDR3 contains 13 residues. The CDR3 DNA is TGTGCCTGGAACGGGGGTCGTACAGATACGCAGTATTTT. Its protein product is CAWNGGRTDTQYF.

The chain employs TRBV7-9 and TRBJ2-1; TRBD1 matches at 8 bases. The trim removed 5 bases at V and 7 bases at J, leaving 4 bases unmatched. This CDR3 is 13 amino acids long. CDR1 and CDR2 (germline): SEHNR, FQNEAQ (reference sequence). In nucleotides, the CDR3 is TGTGCCAGCAGCCCCGACAGGGGTAATGAGCAGTTCTTC. Protein: CASSPDRGNEQFF.

The chain recombines TRBV27 with TRBJ2-1; a possible D gene is TRBD2 (6 bases). This CDR3 spans 16 amino acids. Germline CDR1 reads MNHEY; CDR2 reads SMNVEV (reference sequence). The ends were cut back, 5 bases at V and 4 bases at J, with 18 bases in the middle. CDR3 DNA sequence: TGTGCCAGCAGTCCACTCTCGGGGGTTGGGTACAATGAGCAGTTCTTC. This encodes CASSPLSGVGYNEQFF.

The genes are TRBV15 and TRBJ2-5; D remains unclear. V gave up 1 base and J gave up 3 bases, with 6 bases separating them. The CDR3 totals 13 residues. Germline V CDR1 and CDR2: LNHNV, YYDKDF (reference sequence). CDR3 nucleotide sequence: TGTGCCACCAGCAGAGCCCCAGAAGAGACCCAGTACTTC. Translated, it gives CATSRAPEETQYF.

This clone was counted a single time. The chain uses TRBV7-6 and TRBJ2-1; D might be TRBD2 (6 bases). CDR1 and CDR2 (germline): SGHVS, FNYEAQ. The V and J ends lost 6 bases and 10 bases respectively, with 19 bases between them. This CDR3 is built from 14 residues. The CDR3 sequence: CASSGDWNLGEQFF. In nucleotides, the CDR3 is TGTGCCAGCAGTGGGGACTGGAACTTGGGGGAGCAGTTCTTC.

The rearrangement uses TRBV5-1 and TRBJ2-7; D perhaps matches TRBD1 (5 bases). Germline V gives CDR1 SGHRS, CDR2 YFSETQ. V was pared by 1 base and J by 3 bases, with 11 bases between. This CDR3 spans 14 amino acids. CDR3 nucleotide sequence: TGCGCCAGCAGCTTGAATCAGGGAAACTACGAGCAGTACTTC. It yields the protein CASSLNQGNYEQYF. The complete variable domain, with remaining parts taken from reference TRBV5-1 and TRBJ2-7, reads KAGVTQTPRYLIKTRGQQVTLSCSPISGHRSVSWYQQTPGQGLQFLFEYFSETQRNKGNFPGRFSGRQFSNSRSEMNVSTLELGDSALYLCASSLNQGNYEQYFGPGTRLTVT.

The gene calls are TRBV4-3 and TRBJ2-3; D possibly corresponds to TRBD1 (6 bases). CDR1 is LGHNA and CDR2 is YSLEER in the germline V gene. The ends were cut back, 1 base at V and 5 bases at J, with 10 bases in the middle. This CDR3 has 14 residues. This CDR3 is CASSQARGLDTQYF. CDR3 sequence (DNA): TGCGCCAGCAGCCAAGCCAGGGGATTAGATACGCAGTATTTT.

In its sample, this clone was seen a few times. J is TRBJ2-3 and V is TRBV9; D is unclear. Germline CDR1 is SGDLS and CDR2 is YYNGEE. The CDR3 runs to 16 residues. V dropped 3 bases and J dropped 1 base, with 15 bases sitting between them. In nucleotides, the CDR3 is TGTGCCAGCAGCGACGCAGGTCGCTTGGGCACAGATACGCAGTATTTT. Its protein product is CASSDAGRLGTDTQYF.

Regarding this clone: The sample has other DNA sequences that encode this CDR3 too. This chain links TRBV6-5 with TRBJ2-2; D is perhaps TRBD1 (6 bases). V lost 0 bases and J 2 bases, leaving 7 bases between the germline ends. This CDR3 has 15 residues. Germline loops: CDR1 MNHEY, CDR2 SVGAGI. The CDR3 DNA reads as TGTGCCAGCAGTTACTCAGGGGGTAACACCGGGGAGCTGTTTTTT. It translates to CASSYSGGNTGELFF.

The rearrangement links TRBV6-1 to TRBJ1-2; TRBD1 matches at 7 bases. Germline-derived CDR1 and CDR2 are MNHNS and SASEGT. There are 16 residues in the CDR3. V lost 2 bases and J lost 8; bases outside the gene matches: 14. The CDR3 DNA is TGTGCCAGCAGTGAACCTTTCAGGGGGGTTGAGTTGGGCTACACCTTC. It translates to CASSEPFRGVELGYTF.

The chain joins TRBV4-3 to TRBJ2-2; 9 bases line up with TRBD2. Trimming cost V 0 bases and J 6 bases; bases outside gene matches: 8. This CDR3 is 17 amino acids long. Germline lookup yields CDR1 LGHNA and CDR2 YSLEER. The CDR3 spells CASSQDSSGGLAGELFF. CDR3 nucleotides: TGCGCCAGCAGCCAAGATTCGAGCGGGGGGCTGGCCGGGGAGCTGTTTTTT.